Listed below are T cell receptor beta chains from one sample, sequenced in a study of brain metastases from non-small cell lung cancer. Profiled with immunoSEQ multiplex PCR; TCRdb holds only in-frame clones, not every one. The sample has around 1,800 clones, 90% to 95% seen once. What was sequenced was tissue from a brain metastasis. Receptor source: a donor aged 40 or older with non-small cell lung cancer. Each CDR3 is given with its conserved first and last residue. D genes are given only for firm matches. Clone size appears in some rows only: once, few, many, or a class for an expanded clone.

V gene	J gene	clone size	D gene	CDR3 protein	CDR3 DNA
TRBV5-1	TRBJ2-3	.	TRBD2	CASSLDGGGTDTQYF	TGCGCCAGCAGCTTGGACGGCGGGGGAACAGATACGCAGTATTTT
TRBV5-3	TRBJ2-2	once	.	CARSPSRHSPNTGELFF	TGTGCCAGAAGCCCGTCCAGGCATTCTCCGAACACCGGGGAGCTGTTTTTT
TRBV6-5	TRBJ2-2	.	TRBD1	CASSYTGTGGTGELFF	TGTGCCAGCAGTTACACTGGGACAGGGGGAACCGGGGAGCTGTTTTTT
TRBV29-1	TRBJ2-5	.	.	CSVAGETQYF	TGCAGCGTTGCGGGGGAGACCCAATACTTC
TRBV4-1	TRBJ2-5	.	.	CASSLYGSWGETQYF	TGCGCCAGCAGTCTATACGGGTCTTGGGGGGAGACCCAGTACTTC
TRBV4-1	TRBJ1-4	once	TRBD1	CASSRLTGSNEKLFF	TGCGCCAGCAGCCGCCTGACAGGGTCTAATGAAAAACTGTTTTTT
TRBV5-6	TRBJ2-5	.	TRBD1	CASIPGPTGGFQETQYF	TGTGCCAGCATCCCGGGCCCGACAGGGGGGTTTCAAGAGACCCAGTACTTC
TRBV19	TRBJ1-6	once	.	CASTWAEGSPLHF	TGTGCCAGTACCTGGGCTGAAGGTTCACCCCTCCACTTT
TRBV3-1/TRBV3-2	TRBJ1-4	.	.	CASSQWQKLFF	TGTGCCAGCAGCCAATGGCAAAAACTGTTTTTT
TRBV7-2	TRBJ1-4	.	.	CASSLERGREKLFF	TGTGCCAGCAGCTTAGAGAGGGGTAGGGAAAAACTGTTTTTT
TRBV18	TRBJ2-1	.	.	CASSEGSNEQFF	TGTGCCAGCTCAGAGGGGAGCAATGAGCAGTTCTTC
TRBV4-1	TRBJ1-2	.	TRBD1	CASSQDPDRAGFYGYTF	TGCGCCAGCAGCCAGGACCCGGACAGGGCGGGTTTTTATGGCTACACCTTT
TRBV2	TRBJ2-5	.	.	CASSEARETQYF	TGTGCCAGCAGTGAAGCGCGGGAGACCCAGTACTTC
TRBV19	TRBJ1-5	.	.	CASSPTQGGNQPQHF	TGTGCCAGTAGTCCCACACAGGGTGGCAATCAGCCCCAGCATTTT
TRBV7-9	TRBJ1-1	once	.	CASSFGDTEAFF	TGTGCCAGCAGCTTTGGGGACACTGAAGCTTTCTTT
TRBV9	TRBJ1-2	.	.	CASSVAAGLDGYTF	TGTGCCAGCAGCGTAGCAGCGGGTCTAGATGGCTACACCTTC
TRBV7-2	TRBJ2-3	.	.	CASSFITVTDTQYF	TGTGCCAGCAGCTTCATCACCGTAACAGATACGCAGTATTTT
TRBV2	TRBJ2-1	.	TRBD1	CASRDRGDEQFF	TGTGCCAGCAGAGACAGGGGTGATGAGCAGTTCTTC
TRBV2	TRBJ2-1	.	.	CASSDQGGSYNEQFF	TGTGCCAGCAGTGATCAGGGGGGGTCCTACAATGAGCAGTTCTTC
TRBV9	TRBJ2-1	.	.	CASSVGADVEEQFF	TGTGCCAGCAGCGTAGGCGCTGATGTCGAGGAGCAGTTCTTC
TRBV6-2/TRBV6-3	TRBJ2-1	.	TRBD2	CASSYLAGVRGEQFF	TGTGCCAGCAGTTACTTAGCGGGGGTTCGTGGCGAGCAGTTCTTC
TRBV19	TRBJ2-4	.	.	CASSIADLTGYHQYF	TGTGCCAGTAGTATAGCCGACCTTACAGGGTACCATCAGTACTTC
TRBV10-2	TRBJ2-5	.	TRBD2	CASSEPSGGVETQYF	TGCGCCAGCAGTGAGCCCAGCGGGGGTGTAGAGACCCAGTACTTC
TRBV19	TRBJ1-5	.	.	CASSNVGGHQPQHF	TGTGCTAGTAGTAATGTCGGGGGCCATCAGCCCCAGCATTTT
TRBV19	TRBJ1-2	.	TRBD1	CASIGQGFSGYTF	TGTGCCAGTATAGGACAGGGGTTCAGTGGCTACACCTTC
TRBV30	TRBJ2-2	.	.	CAWGDGVYTGELFF	TGTGCCTGGGGTGATGGAGTTTACACCGGGGAGCTGTTTTTT
TRBV12-3/TRBV12-4	TRBJ1-2	.	.	CASSSRGYGYTF	TGTGCCAGCAGTTCCAGGGGCTATGGCTACACCTTC
TRBV7-2	TRBJ2-5	.	.	CASSSVKAETQYF	TGTGCCAGCAGCTCCGTGAAGGCAGAGACCCAGTACTTC
TRBV3-1/TRBV3-2	TRBJ2-6	.	.	CASARVNSGANVLTF	TGTGCCAGCGCGAGGGTTAACTCTGGGGCCAACGTCCTGACTTTC
TRBV7-3	TRBJ2-5	few	TRBD1	CASSLGDRDRETQYF	TGTGCCAGCAGCTTAGGGGACAGGGATCGAGAGACCCAGTACTTC
TRBV2	TRBJ1-5	.	.	CASSERQGIFQPQHF	TGTGCCAGCAGTGAAAGGCAGGGGATTTTTCAGCCCCAGCATTTT
TRBV5-8	TRBJ2-3	.	.	CASSLAPYTDTQYF	TGTGCCAGCAGCTTGGCCCCCTACACAGATACGCAGTATTTT
TRBV18	TRBJ1-4	.	.	CASSPPDREKLFF	TGTGCCAGCTCACCCCCGGACCGAGAAAAACTGTTTTTT
TRBV2	TRBJ1-4	once	.	CASSELGQLFF	TGTGCCAGCAGTGAACTGGGCCAACTGTTTTTT
TRBV29-1	TRBJ1-2	.	TRBD1	CSVESEEGARGYTF	TGCAGCGTTGAAAGTGAGGAGGGGGCCCGTGGCTACACCTTC
TRBV9	TRBJ2-1	.	TRBD2	CASSVDERGYNEQFF	TGTGCCAGCAGCGTAGATGAGCGGGGGTACAATGAGCAGTTCTTC
TRBV5-1	TRBJ1-1	.	TRBD1	CASSGMGQGFEAFF	TGCGCCAGCAGCGGAATGGGACAGGGATTTGAAGCTTTCTTT
TRBV5-5	TRBJ1-4	.	.	CASSFSGTTELFF	TGTGCCAGCAGCTTTTCGGGAACGACAGAACTGTTTTTT
TRBV11-3	TRBJ1-1	.	TRBD1	CASSLGRQGGGTEAFF	TGTGCCAGCAGCTTAGGACGACAGGGCGGAGGCACTGAAGCTTTCTTT
TRBV5-1	TRBJ2-3	.	TRBD2	CASSLNRGGADTQYF	TGCGCCAGCAGCTTGAACCGGGGGGGCGCAGATACGCAGTATTTT
TRBV5-5	TRBJ2-5	.	TRBD2	CASSLEVAGGRETQYF	TGTGCCAGCAGCTTGGAAGTAGCGGGGGGGCGAGAGACCCAGTACTTC
TRBV7-2	TRBJ2-3	.	TRBD1	CASSLVMRTGVKYF	TGTGCCAGCAGCTTAGTCATGCGGACAGGGGTGAAGTATTTT
TRBV28	TRBJ1-2	.	TRBD1	CASRLDRANPGGYTF	TGTGCCAGCAGACTTGACAGGGCCAACCCGGGTGGCTACACCTTC
TRBV24-1	TRBJ2-5	.	TRBD2	CATSDLKRGVVTQYF	TGTGCCACCAGTGATTTAAAACGGGGGGTGGTGACCCAGTACTTC
TRBV7-6	TRBJ2-3	.	.	CASSLLAGTDTQYF	TGTGCCAGCAGCTTATTGGCGGGCACAGATACGCAGTATTTT
TRBV24-1	TRBJ2-1	.	TRBD2	CAAGTSGGAGNNEQFF	TGTGCCGCCGGGACTAGCGGGGGGGCGGGGAACAATGAGCAGTTCTTC